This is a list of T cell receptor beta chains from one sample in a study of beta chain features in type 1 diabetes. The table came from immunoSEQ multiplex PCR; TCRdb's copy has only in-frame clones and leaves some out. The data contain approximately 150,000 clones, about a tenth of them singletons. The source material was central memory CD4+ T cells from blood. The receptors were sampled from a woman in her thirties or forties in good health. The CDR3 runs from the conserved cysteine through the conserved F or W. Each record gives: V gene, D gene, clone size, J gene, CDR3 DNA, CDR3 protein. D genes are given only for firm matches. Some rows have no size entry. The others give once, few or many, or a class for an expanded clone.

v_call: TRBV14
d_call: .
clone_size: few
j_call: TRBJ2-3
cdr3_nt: TGTGCCAGCAGCCAAGGCGACAGAGCACTTAGCACAGATACGCAGTATTTT
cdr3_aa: CASSQGDRALSTDTQYF

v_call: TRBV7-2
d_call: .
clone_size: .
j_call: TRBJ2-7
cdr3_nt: TGTGCCAGCAGCTTAGGGGCAGGGGCAAGTGCTCGCTACGAGCAGTACTTC
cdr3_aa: CASSLGAGASARYEQYF

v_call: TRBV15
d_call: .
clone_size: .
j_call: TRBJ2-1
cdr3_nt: TGTGCCACCAGCAGAGATCAGGTCCGCTACAATGAGCAGTTCTTC
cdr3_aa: CATSRDQVRYNEQFF

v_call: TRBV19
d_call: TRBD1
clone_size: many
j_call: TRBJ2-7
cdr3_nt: TGTGCCAGTACCCGACAGGGTTTCTCCTACGAGCAGTACTTC
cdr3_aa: CASTRQGFSYEQYF

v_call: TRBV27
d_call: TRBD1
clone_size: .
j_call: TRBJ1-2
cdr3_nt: TGTGCCAGCAGTTTAAGTGGGACAGGGCTCTATGGCTACACCTTC
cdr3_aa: CASSLSGTGLYGYTF

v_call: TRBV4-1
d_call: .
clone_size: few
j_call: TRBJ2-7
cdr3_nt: TGTGCCAGCAGCCAAGATCTCGGAGGCTCCTACGAGCAGTACTTC
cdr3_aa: CASSQDLGGSYEQYF

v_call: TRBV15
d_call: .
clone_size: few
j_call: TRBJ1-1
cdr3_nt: TGTGCCACCAGCAGAGATCGCGGGAGGACTGAAGCTTTCTTT
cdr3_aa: CATSRDRGRTEAFF

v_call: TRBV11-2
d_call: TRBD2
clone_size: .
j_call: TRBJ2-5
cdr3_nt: TGTGCCAGCAGCCCTAGCGGACAAGAGACCCAGTACTTC
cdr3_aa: CASSPSGQETQYF

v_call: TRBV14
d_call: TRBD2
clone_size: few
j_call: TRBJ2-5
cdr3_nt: TGTGCCAGCAGCGGCCGGGACTATCAAGAGACCCAGTACTTC
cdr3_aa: CASSGRDYQETQYF

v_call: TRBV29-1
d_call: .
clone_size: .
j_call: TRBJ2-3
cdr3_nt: TGCAGCGTTGAAGATCTTAGGACAGCCAGGGGCACAGATACGCAGTATTTT
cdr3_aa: CSVEDLRTARGTDTQYF